These 4 T cell receptor beta chains share one sample of origin, sequenced in a study of T cell responses to AZD1222 COVID-19 vaccine. Generated by immunoSEQ multiplex PCR, the TCRdb table keeps only in-frame clones and is missing some. The sample has 150,000 or so clones, approximately 88% seen once; the top ten hold approximately 6%. The sequencing here drew on peripheral blood, taken on day 0 of AZD1222 vaccination. The origin of the receptors is an adult in good health.

There are a few counts of this clone. V usage is TRBV7-2 and J usage is TRBJ2-2; D not resolved. V lost 6 bases and J lost 2, with 13 bases in between. Germline CDR1 reads SGHTA; CDR2 reads FQGNSA. The CDR3 runs 15 residues. CDR3 sequence (DNA): TGTGCCAGCAGTTTCGGACCCGATAACACCGGGGAGCTGTTTTTT. Amino acid sequence: CASSFGPDNTGELFF.

The chain couples TRBV10-3 to TRBJ1-6; D may be TRBD1 (5 bases). Germline V lookup: CDR1 ENHRY, CDR2 SYGVKD. The CDR3 covers 15 residues. Trimming cost V 6 bases and J 5 bases, with 14 bases left between them. The CDR3 nucleotides are TGTGCCATCAGGGGAGGGACCGGGGATAATTCACCCCTCCACTTT. It is translated as CAIRGGTGDNSPLHF.

The chain has TRBV30 and TRBJ1-2; D perhaps matches TRBD1 (6 bases). Trimming took 5 bases from V and 8 from J, leaving 15 bases between them. Germline CDR1 reads GTSNPN; CDR2 reads SVGIG (reference sequence). The CDR3 is made up of 12 amino acids. CDR3 bases: TGTGCCTGGGAAGGGGGGGGCGGAGGCTACACCTTC. Translation gives CAWEGGGGGYTF.

The table lists this clone with a count of one. This chain joins TRBV10-2 and TRBJ1-2; possibly TRBD1 for D (6 bases). The length of the CDR3 is 15 residues. V lost 8 bases and J lost 9, with 25 bases in between. Germline V gene sequence: CDR1 WSHSY, CDR2 SAAADI. The CDR3 coding sequence is TGCGCCAGCGAAAACAGGGAAAGCCCCCCCGGGAGCTACACCTTC. Its translation: CASENRESPPGSYTF.